These T cell receptor beta chains were read from a single sample in a study of blood T cells in healthy people across ages. From the 5' RACE reads, TCRdb called clonotypes with MiXCR, one entry per CDR3 protein. The sample shows about 940,000 distinct CDR3 sequences, roughly 48% of them seen only once. Sequencing was carried out using blood. These TCRs come from a man aged 25-40 years in good health. The CDR3 runs from the conserved cysteine through the conserved F or W. The order of the fields is D gene, clone size, J gene, V gene, CDR3 protein, CDR3 DNA. The D gene is left open where the match is weak. The size of a clone is reported for some rows only, either as once, few or many, or as a class for expanded clones.

TRBD1 - TRBJ2-3 TRBV3-1 CASSPPDRGFTDTQYF TGTGCCAGCAGCCCTCCCGACAGGGGGTTCACAGATACGCAGTATTTT
- - TRBJ2-3 TRBV24-1 CATSDPAPDTQYF TGTGCCACCAGTGATCCCGCACCAGATACGCAGTATTTT
- - TRBJ1-5 TRBV5-1 CASSPLGDNQPQHF TGCGCCAGCAGCCCCCTCGGAGACAATCAGCCCCAGCATTTT
TRBD2 - TRBJ2-1 TRBV11-2 CASSRGIAGGSYNEQFF TGTGCCAGCAGCCGGGGGATAGCGGGGGGCTCCTACAATGAGCAGTTCTTC
TRBD2 - TRBJ2-1 TRBV2 CASIPGGGPRNEQFF TGTGCCAGCATCCCGGGGGGAGGCCCAAGGAATGAGCAGTTCTTC
- - TRBJ2-5 TRBV7-9 CASSLAWRDQETQYF TGTGCCAGCAGCTTAGCGTGGAGGGACCAAGAGACCCAGTACTTC
- - TRBJ1-5 TRBV30 CAWSVPHGNQPQHF TGTGCCTGGAGTGTACCGCACGGGAATCAGCCCCAGCATTTT
- once TRBJ1-5 TRBV20-1 CSASTGNQPQHF TGCAGTGCTAGCACGGGGAATCAGCCCCAGCATTTT
TRBD2 - TRBJ2-3 TRBV6-2/TRBV6-3 CASSDRSGKGTDTQYF TGTGCCAGCAGCGACCGAAGCGGGAAAGGTACAGATACGCAGTATTTT
TRBD1 - TRBJ1-6 TRBV6-1 CASSGRGTGANSPLHF TGTGCCAGCAGTGGAAGGGGGACAGGGGCTAATTCACCCCTCCACTTT